These 2 T cell receptor beta chains share one sample of origin, sequenced in a study of T cell responses to AZD1222 COVID-19 vaccine. Assay: immunoSEQ multiplex PCR; the TCRdb copy retains only in-frame clones and omits some. In the table there are 95,000 to 150,000 clones, 89% of which are singletons. This material consisted of peripheral blood, taken on day 0 of AZD1222 vaccination. Receptors were obtained from an adult in good health.

J is TRBJ2-1 and V is TRBV7-8; either TRBD1 or TRBD2 may fit D (6 bases each). Germline V gene sequence: CDR1 SGHVS, CDR2 FQNEAQ. V was clipped by 4 bases and J by 8 bases, with 18 bases between them. This CDR3 comprises 15 residues. CDR3: CASSYEGGLWYEQFF. The CDR3 DNA reads as TGTGCCAGCAGCTATGAGGGGGGCTTGTGGTATGAGCAGTTCTTC.

This clone was seen a single time. This rearrangement joins TRBV6-2 or TRBV6-3 to TRBJ1-5; maybe TRBD1 (5 bases). Trimming took off 2 bases at V and 11 bases at J, with 22 bases between the two ends. Germline loops: CDR1 MNHEY, CDR2 SVGEGT. The CDR3 covers 16 residues. As DNA, the CDR3 is TGTGCCAGCAGTTACAGGGAGGAACTATTATCAGGGTCCCAGCATTTT. Translating it yields CASSYREELLSGSQHF.